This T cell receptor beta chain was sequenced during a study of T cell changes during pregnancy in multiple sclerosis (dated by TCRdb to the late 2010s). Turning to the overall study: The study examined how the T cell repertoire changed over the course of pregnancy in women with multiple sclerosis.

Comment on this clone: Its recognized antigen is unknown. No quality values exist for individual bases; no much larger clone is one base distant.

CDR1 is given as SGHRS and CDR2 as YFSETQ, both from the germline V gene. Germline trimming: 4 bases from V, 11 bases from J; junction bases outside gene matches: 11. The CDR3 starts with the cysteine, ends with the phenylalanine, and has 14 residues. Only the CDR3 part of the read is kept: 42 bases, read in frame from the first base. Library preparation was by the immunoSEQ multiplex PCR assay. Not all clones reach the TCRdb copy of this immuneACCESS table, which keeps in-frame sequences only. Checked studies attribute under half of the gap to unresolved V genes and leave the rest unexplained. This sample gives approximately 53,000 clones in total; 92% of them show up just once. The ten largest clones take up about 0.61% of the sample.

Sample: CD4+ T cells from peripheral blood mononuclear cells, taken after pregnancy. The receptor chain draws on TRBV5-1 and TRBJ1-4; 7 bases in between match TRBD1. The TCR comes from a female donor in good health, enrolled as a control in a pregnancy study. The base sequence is TGCGCCAGCAGCGTACAGGGGAGCGAAGACAAACTGTTTTTT. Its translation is CASSVQGSEDKLFF.